This T cell receptor beta chain was observed in a study of response to subunit inactivated influenza vaccine. General study points: It was suggested by the authors that few new T cells are recruited by each seasonal influenza vaccination.

With regard to this clonotype: Its antigen is undetermined.

TCRdb redid the calling of the RT-PCR reads with MiXCR, one entry per CDR3 protein. The table shows about 650,000 distinct CDR3 sequences, with around 16% occurring only once. The CDR3 length is 16 residues. The V and J genes are TRBV21-1 and TRBJ2-4; TRBD1, the D gene given by the table, was not confirmed from the DNA. TRBV21-1 is annotated as a pseudogene. This sample comprised PBMCs from blood, obtained roughly 12 days after vaccination. The TCR originated in a man in his fifties or sixties who received an inactivated influenza vaccine. The CDR3 protein is CASSAGGAPAKNIQYF. CDR3 DNA sequence: TGTGCCAGCAGCGCCGGGGGGGCACCAGCCAAAAACATTCAGTACTTC.